This T cell receptor beta chain appears in the sequencing data of a study of blood T cell repertoires in COVID-19. On the study more broadly: Nucleic acid was either cDNA or gDNA, and it came from T cells, B-cell-depleted T cells, or PBMCs.

As processed by the authors: Amplification of reference gene primers provided the estimated nucleated cell counts. This table comes from immunoSEQ multiplex PCR, and its TCRdb copy is limited to in-frame clones, with some not included. The D gene and trimming were derived from the DNA, and the V and J assignments and clone size from that table. The data show under 300,000 clones, with 75% to 90% seen just once and over 2% held by the top ten. Trimming took off 0 bases at V and 7 bases at J, with 6 bases between the two ends. CDR3 length: 13 amino acids. Germline V gene sequence: CDR1 SGHAT, CDR2 FQNNGV. This clone was seen just once.

This TCR was recovered from a woman under 30 who had recovered from COVID-19. Material: PBMCs or T cells enriched from blood (not recorded which). This chain uses TRBV11-2 with TRBJ2-2, with D unresolved. The DNA for the CDR3 is TGTGCCAGCAGCTTAGATCTGTACGGGGAGCTGTTTTTT. This sequence encodes CASSLDLYGELFF.